One sample yielded the 3 T cell receptor beta chains listed below, sequenced in a study of blood T cell repertoires in COVID-19. Profiled with immunoSEQ multiplex PCR; TCRdb holds only in-frame clones, not every one. The table includes about 210,000 clones, 89% detected once. The sample consisted of peripheral blood. The source of these receptors is a woman in her forties with acute or convalescent COVID-19.

The V gene is TRBV5-1, the J gene TRBJ1-6; 7 nucleotides line up with TRBD1. CDR3 length: 17 amino acids. Germline V gene data show CDR1 as SGHRS and CDR2 as YFSETQ. With V trimmed by 3 bases and J by 2 bases, 8 bases remained unmatched. The CDR3 DNA is TGCGCCAGCAGCTCGATAACAGGGGACCCCTATAATTCACCCCTCCACTTT. Amino acids: CASSSITGDPYNSPLHF.

The chain has TRBV4-1 and TRBJ1-4; possibly TRBD1 for D (5 bases). Germline lookup yields CDR1 MGHRA and CDR2 YSYEKL. The CDR3 covers 15 residues. Trimming removed 0 bases from V and 4 bases from J, with 9 bases in between. The CDR3 nucleotides read TGCGCCAGCAGCCAAGATGGGGGAGGTAATGAAAAACTGTTTTTT. The encoded protein is CASSQDGGGNEKLFF.

CDR3 nucleotides: TGTGCCAGCTCAAGGACAGTCTATGGCTACACCTTC. This gives the protein CASSRTVYGYTF. J is TRBJ1-2 and V is TRBV18; a possible D gene is TRBD1 (6 bases). Trimming removed 5 bases at V and 4 bases at J, with 8 bases between. This CDR3 has 12 residues. Germline V gene lookup returns CDR1 KGHSH and CDR2 LQKENI.